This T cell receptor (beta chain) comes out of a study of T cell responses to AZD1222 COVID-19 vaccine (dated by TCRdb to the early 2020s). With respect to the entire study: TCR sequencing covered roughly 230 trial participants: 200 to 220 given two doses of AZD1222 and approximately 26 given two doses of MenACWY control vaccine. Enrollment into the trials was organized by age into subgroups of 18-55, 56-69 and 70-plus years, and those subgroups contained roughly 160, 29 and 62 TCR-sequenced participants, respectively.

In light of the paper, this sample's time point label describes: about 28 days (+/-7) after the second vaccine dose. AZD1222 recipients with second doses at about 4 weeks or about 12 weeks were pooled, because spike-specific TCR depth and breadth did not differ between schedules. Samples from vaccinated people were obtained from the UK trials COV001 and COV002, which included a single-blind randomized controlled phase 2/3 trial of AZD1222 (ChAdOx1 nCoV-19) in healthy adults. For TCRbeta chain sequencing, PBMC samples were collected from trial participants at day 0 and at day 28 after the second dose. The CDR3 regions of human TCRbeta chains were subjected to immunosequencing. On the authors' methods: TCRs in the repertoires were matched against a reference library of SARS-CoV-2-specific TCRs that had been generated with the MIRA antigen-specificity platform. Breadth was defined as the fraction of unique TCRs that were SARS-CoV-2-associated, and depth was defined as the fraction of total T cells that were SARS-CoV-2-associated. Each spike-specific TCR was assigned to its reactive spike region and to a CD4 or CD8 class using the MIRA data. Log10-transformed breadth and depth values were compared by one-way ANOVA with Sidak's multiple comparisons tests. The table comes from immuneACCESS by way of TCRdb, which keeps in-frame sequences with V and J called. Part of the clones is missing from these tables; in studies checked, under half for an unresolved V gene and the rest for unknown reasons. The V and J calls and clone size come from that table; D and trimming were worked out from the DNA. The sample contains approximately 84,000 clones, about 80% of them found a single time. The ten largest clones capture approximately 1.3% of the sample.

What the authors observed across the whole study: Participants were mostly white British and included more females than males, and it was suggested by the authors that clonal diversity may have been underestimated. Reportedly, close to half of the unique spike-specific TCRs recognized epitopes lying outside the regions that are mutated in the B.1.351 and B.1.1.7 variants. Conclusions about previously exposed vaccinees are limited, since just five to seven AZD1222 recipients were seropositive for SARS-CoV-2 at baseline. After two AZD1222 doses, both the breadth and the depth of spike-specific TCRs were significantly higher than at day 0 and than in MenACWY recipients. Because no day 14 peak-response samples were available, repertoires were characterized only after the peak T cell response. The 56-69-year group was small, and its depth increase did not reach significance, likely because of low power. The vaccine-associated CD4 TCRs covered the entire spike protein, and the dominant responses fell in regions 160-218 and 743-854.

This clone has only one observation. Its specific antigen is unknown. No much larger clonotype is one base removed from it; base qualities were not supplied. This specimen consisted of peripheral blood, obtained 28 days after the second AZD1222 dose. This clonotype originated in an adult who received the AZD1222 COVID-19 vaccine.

The sequenced DNA is TGTGCCAGCAGTTACTTCGCAACAGCTGAAGCTTTCTTT. Its protein reads: CASSYFATAEAFF. In this chain, TRBV6-5 is recombined with TRBJ1-1; the D gene cannot be named for sure. The germline V gene supplies CDR1 MNHEY and CDR2 SVGAGI. V is clipped by 1 base and J by 6 bases, and the sequence between their germline boundaries is 9 bases long. Including the terminal cysteine and phenylalanine, the CDR3 comprises 13 residues. Just the 39-base CDR3 DNA is kept, in frame starting at base 1.